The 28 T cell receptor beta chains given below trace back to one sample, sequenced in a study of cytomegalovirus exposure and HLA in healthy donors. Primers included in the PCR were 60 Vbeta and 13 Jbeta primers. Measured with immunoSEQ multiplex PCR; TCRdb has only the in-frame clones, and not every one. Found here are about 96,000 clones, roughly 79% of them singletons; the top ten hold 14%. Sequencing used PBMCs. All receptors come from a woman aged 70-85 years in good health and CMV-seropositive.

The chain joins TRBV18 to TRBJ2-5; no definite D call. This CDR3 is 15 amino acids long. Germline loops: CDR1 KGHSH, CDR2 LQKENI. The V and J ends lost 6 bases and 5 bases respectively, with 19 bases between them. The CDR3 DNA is TGTGCCAGCTCCCCAGCGATGCGGCTGGAGGAGACCCAGTACTTC. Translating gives CASSPAMRLEETQYF.

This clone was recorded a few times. CDR3 amino acids: CASSQDRGNQPQHF. CDR3 bases: TGTGCCAGCAGCCAGGACAGGGGGAATCAGCCCCAGCATTTT. This chain joins TRBV11-2 and TRBJ1-5; TRBD1 matches 10 bases. The trim removed 5 bases at V and 4 bases at J, leaving 2 bases unmatched. The V gene's germline CDR1 is SGHAT and CDR2 FQNNGV. The CDR3 has 14 residues.

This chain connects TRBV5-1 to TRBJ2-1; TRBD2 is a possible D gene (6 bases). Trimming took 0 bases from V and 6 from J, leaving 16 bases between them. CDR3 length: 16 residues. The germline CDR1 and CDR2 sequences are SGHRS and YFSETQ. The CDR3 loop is CASSLVMGGSGNEQFF. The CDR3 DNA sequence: TGCGCCAGCAGCTTGGTAATGGGGGGATCGGGCAATGAGCAGTTCTTC. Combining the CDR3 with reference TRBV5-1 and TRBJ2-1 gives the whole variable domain KAGVTQTPRYLIKTRGQQVTLSCSPISGHRSVSWYQQTPGQGLQFLFEYFSETQRNKGNFPGRFSGRQFSNSRSEMNVSTLELGDSALYLCASSLVMGGSGNEQFFGPGTRLTVL.

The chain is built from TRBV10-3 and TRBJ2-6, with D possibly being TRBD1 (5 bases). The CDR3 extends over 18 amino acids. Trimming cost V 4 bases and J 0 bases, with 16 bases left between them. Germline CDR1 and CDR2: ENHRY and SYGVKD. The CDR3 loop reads CAISAYRFDGSGANVLTF. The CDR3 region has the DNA TGTGCCATCAGTGCATACAGGTTCGATGGCTCTGGGGCCAACGTCCTGACTTTC.

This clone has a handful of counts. The CDR3 nucleotides read TGCGCCAGCAGCCAAGATGTTTGGGGAGCAACTAATGAAAAACTGTTTTTT. Encoded protein: CASSQDVWGATNEKLFF. The chain has TRBV4-1 and TRBJ1-4; D unclear. V lost 0 bases, J lost 0 bases, and 11 bases lay in between. This CDR3 is 17 amino acids long. Germline V lookup: CDR1 MGHRA, CDR2 YSYEKL.

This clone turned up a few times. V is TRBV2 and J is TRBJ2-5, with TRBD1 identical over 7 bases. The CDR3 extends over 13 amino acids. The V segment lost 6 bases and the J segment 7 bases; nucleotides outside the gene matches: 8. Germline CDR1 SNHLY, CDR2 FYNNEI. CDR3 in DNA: TGTGCCAGCAGGGCGACAGGGTCGGGGACCCAGTACTTC. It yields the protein CASRATGSGTQYF.

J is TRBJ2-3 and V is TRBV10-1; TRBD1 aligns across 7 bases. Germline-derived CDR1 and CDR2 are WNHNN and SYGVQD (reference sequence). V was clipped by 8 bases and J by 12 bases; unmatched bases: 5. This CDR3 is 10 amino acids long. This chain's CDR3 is CASVTGVQYF. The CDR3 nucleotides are TGCGCCAGCGTCACAGGGGTCCAGTATTTT.

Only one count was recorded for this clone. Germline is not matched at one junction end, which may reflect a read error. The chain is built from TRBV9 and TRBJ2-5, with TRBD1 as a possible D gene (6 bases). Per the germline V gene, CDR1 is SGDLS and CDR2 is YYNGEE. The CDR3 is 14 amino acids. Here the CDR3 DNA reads TGTGCCAGCGGCGTACTAGGGACACCTGCGGACGTCGACTTC. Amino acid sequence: CASGVLGTPADVDF.

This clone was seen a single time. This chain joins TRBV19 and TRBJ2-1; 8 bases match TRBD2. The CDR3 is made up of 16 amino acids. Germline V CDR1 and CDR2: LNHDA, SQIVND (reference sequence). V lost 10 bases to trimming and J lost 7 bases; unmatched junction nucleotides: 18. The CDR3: CATNEKRAGGINEQFF. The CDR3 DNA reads TGTGCCACTAATGAGAAGAGGGCGGGGGGAATAAATGAGCAGTTCTTC. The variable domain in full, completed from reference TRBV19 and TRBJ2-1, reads DGGITQSPKYLFRKEGQNVTLSCEQNLNHDAMYWYRQDPGQGLRLIYYSQIVNDFQKGDIAEGYSVSREKKESFPLTVTSAQKNPTAFYLCATNEKRAGGINEQFFGPGTRLTVL.

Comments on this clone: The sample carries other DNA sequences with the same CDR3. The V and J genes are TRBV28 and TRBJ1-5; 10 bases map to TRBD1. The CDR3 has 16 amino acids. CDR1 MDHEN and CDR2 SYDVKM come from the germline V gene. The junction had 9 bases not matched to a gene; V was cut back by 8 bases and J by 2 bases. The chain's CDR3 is CASSFSGTGGNQPQHF. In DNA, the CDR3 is TGTGCCAGCTCTTTCAGCGGGACAGGGGGCAATCAGCCCCAGCATTTT.

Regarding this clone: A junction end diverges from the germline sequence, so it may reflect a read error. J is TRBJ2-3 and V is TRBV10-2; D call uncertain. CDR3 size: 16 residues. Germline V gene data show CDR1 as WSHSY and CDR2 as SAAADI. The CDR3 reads CASIEPQTSSTDTQYF. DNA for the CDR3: TGCGCCAGCATTGAGCCACAGACCTCTAGCACAGATACGCAGTATTTT.

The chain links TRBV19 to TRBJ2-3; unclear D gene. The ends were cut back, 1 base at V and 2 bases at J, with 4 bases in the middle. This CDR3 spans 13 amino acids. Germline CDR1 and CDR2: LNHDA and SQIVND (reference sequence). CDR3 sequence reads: CASSIGHTDTQYF. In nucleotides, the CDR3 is TGTGCCAGTAGTATAGGACACACAGATACGCAGTATTTT.

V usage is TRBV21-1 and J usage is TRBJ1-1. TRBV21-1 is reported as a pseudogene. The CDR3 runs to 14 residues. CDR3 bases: TGTGCCATCCGCGGGACCGCTCGGGCCACTGAAGCTTTCTTT. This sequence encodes CAIRGTARATEAFF.

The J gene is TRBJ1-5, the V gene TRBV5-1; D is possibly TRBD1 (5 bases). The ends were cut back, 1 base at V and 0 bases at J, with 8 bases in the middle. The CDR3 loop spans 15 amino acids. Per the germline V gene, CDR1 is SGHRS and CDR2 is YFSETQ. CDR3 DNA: TGCGCCAGCAGCTTGTTAGGGGATAGCAATCAGCCCCAGCATTTT. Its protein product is CASSLLGDSNQPQHF.

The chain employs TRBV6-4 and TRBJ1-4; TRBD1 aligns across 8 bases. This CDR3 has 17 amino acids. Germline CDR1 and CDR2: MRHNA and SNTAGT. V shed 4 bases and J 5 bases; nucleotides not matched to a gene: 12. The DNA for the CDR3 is TGTGCCAGCAGTGCCTCGCTACAGACAGGGGTGAATGAAAAACTGTTTTTT. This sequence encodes CASSASLQTGVNEKLFF.

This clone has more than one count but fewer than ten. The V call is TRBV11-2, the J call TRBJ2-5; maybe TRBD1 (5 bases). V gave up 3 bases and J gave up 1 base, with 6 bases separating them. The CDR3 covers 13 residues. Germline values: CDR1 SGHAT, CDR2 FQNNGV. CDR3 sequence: CASSLGPQETQYF. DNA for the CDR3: TGTGCCAGCAGCTTGGGGCCCCAAGAGACCCAGTACTTC.

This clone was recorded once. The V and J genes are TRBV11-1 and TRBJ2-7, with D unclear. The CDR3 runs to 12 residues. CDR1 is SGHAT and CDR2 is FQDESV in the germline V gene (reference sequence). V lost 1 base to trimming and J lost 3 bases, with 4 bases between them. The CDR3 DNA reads TGTGCCAGCAGCTTAGTCGGCTACGAGCAGTACTTC. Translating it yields CASSLVGYEQYF.

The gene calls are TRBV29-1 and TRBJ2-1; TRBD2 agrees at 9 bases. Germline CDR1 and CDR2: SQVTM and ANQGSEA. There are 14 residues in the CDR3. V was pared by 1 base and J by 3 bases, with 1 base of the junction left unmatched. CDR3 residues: CSVEGLADYNEQFF. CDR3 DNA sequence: TGCAGCGTTGAAGGACTAGCGGACTACAATGAGCAGTTCTTC.

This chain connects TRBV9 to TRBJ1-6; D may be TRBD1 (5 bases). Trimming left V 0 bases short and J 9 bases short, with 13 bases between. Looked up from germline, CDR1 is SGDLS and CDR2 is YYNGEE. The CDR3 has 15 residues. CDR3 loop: CASSVGQGGISPLHF. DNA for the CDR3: TGTGCCAGCAGCGTAGGGCAGGGAGGGATTTCACCCCTCCACTTT. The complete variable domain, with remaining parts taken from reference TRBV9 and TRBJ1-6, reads DSGVTQTPKHLITATGQRVTLRCSPRSGDLSVYWYQQSLDQGLQFLIQYYNGEERAKGNILERFSAQQFPDLHSELNLSSLELGDSALYFCASSVGQGGISPLHFGNGTRLTVT.

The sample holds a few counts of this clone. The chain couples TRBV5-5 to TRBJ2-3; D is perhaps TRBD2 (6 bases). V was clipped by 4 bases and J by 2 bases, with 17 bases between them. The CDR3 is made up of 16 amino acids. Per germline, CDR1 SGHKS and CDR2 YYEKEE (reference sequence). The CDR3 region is CASSRGVAENTDTQYF. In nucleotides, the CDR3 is TGTGCCAGCAGCCGAGGAGTAGCGGAGAACACAGATACGCAGTATTTT. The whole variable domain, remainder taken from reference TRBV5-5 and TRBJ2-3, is DAGVTQSPTHLIKTRGQQVTLRCSPISGHKSVSWYQQVLGQGPQFIFQYYEKEERGRGNFPDRFSARQFPNYSSELNVNALLLGDSALYLCASSRGVAENTDTQYFGPGTRLTVL.

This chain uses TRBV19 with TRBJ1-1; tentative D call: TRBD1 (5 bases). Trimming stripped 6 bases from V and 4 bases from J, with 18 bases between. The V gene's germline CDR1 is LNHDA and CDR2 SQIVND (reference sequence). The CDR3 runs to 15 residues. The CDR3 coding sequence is TGTGCCAGTAGGATGGAGGTATCGGGGGGCACTGAAGCTTTCTTT. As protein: CASRMEVSGGTEAFF.

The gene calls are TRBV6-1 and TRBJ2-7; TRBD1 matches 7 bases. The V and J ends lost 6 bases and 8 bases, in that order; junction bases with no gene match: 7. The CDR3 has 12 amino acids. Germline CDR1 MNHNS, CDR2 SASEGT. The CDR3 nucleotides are TGTGCCAGCAGGCTTGAGGGGGCCCAGCAGTACTTC. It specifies CASRLEGAQQYF.

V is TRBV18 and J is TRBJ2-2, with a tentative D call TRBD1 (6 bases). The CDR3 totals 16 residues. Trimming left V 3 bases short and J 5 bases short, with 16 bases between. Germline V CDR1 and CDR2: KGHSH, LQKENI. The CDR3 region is CASSPIAPGETGELFF. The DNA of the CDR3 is TGTGCCAGCTCACCCATCGCTCCAGGGGAAACCGGGGAGCTGTTTTTT.

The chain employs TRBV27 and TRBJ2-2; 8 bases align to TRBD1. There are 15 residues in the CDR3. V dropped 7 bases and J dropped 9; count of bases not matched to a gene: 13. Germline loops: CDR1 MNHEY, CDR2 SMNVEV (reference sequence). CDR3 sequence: CASTGQGAKSRELFF. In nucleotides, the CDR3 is TGTGCCAGCACCGGGCAGGGGGCGAAGTCCAGGGAGCTGTTTTTT.

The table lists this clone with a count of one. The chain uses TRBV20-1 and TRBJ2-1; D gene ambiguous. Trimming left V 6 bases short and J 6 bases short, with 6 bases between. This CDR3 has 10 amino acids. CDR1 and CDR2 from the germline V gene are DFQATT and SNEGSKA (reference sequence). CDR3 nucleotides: TGCAGTGCCTTTCCCAATGAGCAGTTCTTC. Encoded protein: CSAFPNEQFF.

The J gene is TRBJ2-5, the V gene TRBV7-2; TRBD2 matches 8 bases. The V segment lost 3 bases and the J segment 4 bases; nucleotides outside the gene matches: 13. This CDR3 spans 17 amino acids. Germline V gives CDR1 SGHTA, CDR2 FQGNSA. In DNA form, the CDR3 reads TGTGCCAGCAGCTTTCGGAGTTCCGGGGGGGAAACAGAGACCCAGTACTTC. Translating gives CASSFRSSGGETETQYF.

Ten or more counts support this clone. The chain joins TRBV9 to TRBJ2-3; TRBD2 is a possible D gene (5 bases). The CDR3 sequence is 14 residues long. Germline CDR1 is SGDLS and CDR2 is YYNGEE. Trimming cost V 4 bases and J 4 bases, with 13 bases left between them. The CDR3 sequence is CASSPRNGADTQYF. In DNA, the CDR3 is TGTGCCAGCAGCCCCCGTAACGGGGCAGATACGCAGTATTTT.

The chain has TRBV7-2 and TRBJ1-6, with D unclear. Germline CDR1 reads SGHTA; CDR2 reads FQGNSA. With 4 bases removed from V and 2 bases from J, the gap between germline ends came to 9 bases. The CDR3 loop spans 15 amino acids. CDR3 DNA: TGTGCCAGCAGCTCCAGGAAGACCTATAATTCACCCCTCCACTTT. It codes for CASSSRKTYNSPLHF.